A selection of T cell receptor beta chains follows, all from one sample in a study of T cell repertoires in cytomegalovirus infection. TCRdb ran MiXCR on the reads and lists one entry per CDR3 protein. This table has around 230,000 distinct CDR3 sequences, around 6.2% appearing once. The sample was PBMCs. The source of these receptors is a human donor in good health (CMV status not recorded). Some clones in this sample may be carry-over from other donors' samples. Each CDR3 is given with its conserved first and last residue. The D gene is left open where the match is weak. Clone size is given as once, few, many, or a class for an expanded clone.

D,size,J,V,CDR3,DNA
TRBD1,many,TRBJ1-2,TRBV20-1,CSAKARTGGVSYGYTF,TGCAGTGCTAAGGCTCGGACAGGAGGGGTTAGCTATGGCTACACCTTC
NA,many,TRBJ1-6,TRBV20-1,CSASVQADSPLHF,TGCAGTGCTAGTGTGCAGGCGGATTCACCCCTCCACTTT
NA,many,TRBJ1-6,TRBV7-3,CASSLNDGSPLHF,TGTGCCAGCAGCTTAAACGATGGTTCACCCCTCCACTTT
NA,few,TRBJ2-3,TRBV4-2,CASSQVVETDTQYF,TGTGCCAGCAGCCAAGTGGTTGAGACAGATACGCAGTATTTT
TRBD2,few,TRBJ2-3,TRBV29-1,CSVEIVAGGPPDTQYF,TGCAGCGTGGAAATCGTAGCGGGGGGGCCCCCAGATACGCAGTATTTT
NA,many,TRBJ2-5,TRBV7-2,CASSLSGETQYF,TGTGCCAGCAGCTTATCCGGGGAGACCCAGTACTTC
TRBD1,many,TRBJ1-2,TRBV7-9,CASSLVTDSGGGYTF,TGTGCCAGCAGCTTAGTAACCGACTCAGGGGGTGGCTACACCTTC
NA,many,TRBJ2-4,TRBV2,CATSPGGSKNIQYF,TGTGCCACCTCCCCTGGGGGGTCCAAAAACATTCAGTACTTC
TRBD1,many,TRBJ2-5,TRBV7-2,CASSPDRGQETQYF,TGTGCCAGCAGCCCTGACAGGGGACAAGAGACCCAGTACTTC
TRBD1,many,TRBJ2-7,TRBV20-1,CSARGPSPGQGAYEQYF,TGCAGTGCTAGAGGTCCCAGCCCGGGCCAGGGGGCCTACGAGCAGTACTTC
NA,many,TRBJ1-2,TRBV7-8,CASSLALEGELANYGYTF,TGTGCCAGCAGCTTAGCGCTAGAGGGAGAACTAGCTAACTATGGCTACACCTTC
NA,many,TRBJ1-5,TRBV6-5,CASSYRGTGLTQPQHF,TGTGCCAGCAGTTACAGAGGAACAGGGTTGACTCAGCCCCAGCATTTT
TRBD1,many,TRBJ1-2,TRBV7-2,CASSFGGQNYGYTF,TGTGCCAGCAGCTTCGGGGGACAGAACTATGGCTACACCTTC
NA,many,TRBJ2-1,TRBV5-1,CASSGGGGSYNEQFF,TGCGCCAGCAGCGGAGGGGGGGGGTCCTACAATGAGCAGTTCTTC
TRBD1,many,TRBJ1-5,TRBV2,CASNNQGAWGNQPQHF,TGTGCCAGTAACAACCAGGGGGCATGGGGCAATCAGCCCCAGCATTTT
TRBD2,many,TRBJ2-3,TRBV5-1,CASSLKTSGGTDTQYF,TGCGCCAGCAGCTTGAAGACTAGCGGGGGCACAGATACGCAGTATTTT
TRBD1,many,TRBJ1-6,TRBV6-2/TRBV6-3,CASSYSRPQGRDSPLHF,TGTGCCAGCAGTTACTCCCGACCACAGGGGCGTGATTCACCCCTCCACTTT
TRBD1,few,TRBJ2-7,TRBV5-1,CASSFRDRAYEQYF,TGCGCCAGCAGCTTCCGGGACAGAGCCTACGAGCAGTACTTC
NA,many,TRBJ2-2,TRBV19,CASSRSAATGPAGELFF,TGTGCCAGTAGCCGATCAGCCGCAACAGGCCCCGCCGGGGAGCTGTTTTTT
NA,few,TRBJ2-7,TRBV30,CAWSYGENWAQYF,TGTGCCTGGAGTTATGGGGAAAACTGGGCGCAGTACTTC
NA,many,TRBJ1-6,TRBV7-9,CASSLGQENPIHF,TGTGCCAGCAGCTTAGGACAGGAGAATCCTATCCACTTT
NA,many,TRBJ2-5,TRBV29-1,CSVELPAWETQYF,TGCAGCGTTGAACTCCCAGCCTGGGAGACCCAGTACTTC
NA,many,TRBJ2-5,TRBV6-2/TRBV6-3,CASSYYPFQETQYF,TGTGCCAGCAGTTACTATCCCTTCCAAGAGACCCAGTACTTC
TRBD2,many,TRBJ2-2,TRBV20-1,CSARKRGGTGELFF,TGCAGTGCTAGAAAGCGGGGGGGCACCGGGGAGCTGTTTTTT
NA,many,TRBJ1-5,TRBV7-2,CASSLGSALNQPQHF,TGTGCCAGCAGCTTAGGGTCAGCCCTTAATCAGCCCCAGCATTTT
TRBD2,many,TRBJ2-4,TRBV7-2,CASSPKPPGLAGDVLAKNIQYF,TGTGCCAGCAGCCCAAAACCTCCGGGACTAGCGGGGGACGTTCTAGCCAAAAACATTCAGTACTTC
TRBD2,many,TRBJ2-1,TRBV20-1,CSARIAGVIFEQFF,TGCAGTGCTAGAATAGCGGGGGTCATATTCGAGCAGTTCTTC
NA,many,TRBJ2-5,TRBV19,CASSIHQGQETQYF,TGTGCCAGTAGTATTCACCAGGGACAAGAGACCCAGTACTTC
NA,many,TRBJ2-5,TRBV20-1,CSAREGGRGGRETQYF,TGCAGTGCTAGAGAAGGGGGCAGGGGGGGTCGGGAGACCCAGTACTTC